The 26 T cell receptor beta chains in this list originate from one sample, sequenced in a study of identical twins. In TCRdb, the 5' RACE reads were re-called with MiXCR into one record per CDR3 protein. The profile covers 420,000 or so distinct CDR3 sequences, with approximately 17% appearing a single time and 12% taken by the ten largest. The material sequenced was naive T cells sorted from blood. The receptors derive from a man aged 45-60 years in good health.

The J gene is TRBJ2-1, the V gene TRBV12-3 or TRBV12-4, with D perhaps matching TRBD1 or TRBD2 (5 bases each). Between the trimmed V and J ends, which lost 4 bases and 7 bases, there was a span of 14 bases. The CDR3 runs 14 residues. CDR3 nucleotide sequence: TGTGCCAGCAGTTACCGGGACGGAAGTAATGAGCAGTTCTTC. Its protein product is CASSYRDGSNEQFF.

This clonotype showed up just once. The chain uses TRBV9 and TRBJ1-1; D call uncertain. The CDR3 sequence is 16 residues long. Trimming removed 4 bases at V and 0 bases at J, with 16 bases between. In germline, CDR1 is SGDLS, CDR2 YYNGEE. The CDR3 nucleotides are TGTGCCAGCAGCCCCCGACCGGTCGGGGTGAACACTGAAGCTTTCTTT. As protein: CASSPRPVGVNTEAFF.

The J gene is TRBJ2-7, the V gene TRBV4-1; D is perhaps TRBD1 or TRBD2 (6 bases each). CDR1 MGHRA and CDR2 YSYEKL come from the germline V gene. V lost 4 bases and J lost 2, with 18 bases in between. This CDR3 is built from 16 residues. The CDR3 reads CASSRGAGRAPYEQYF. CDR3 DNA: TGCGCCAGCAGCCGGGGGGCGGGTAGGGCGCCCTACGAGCAGTACTTC.

This clonotype has more than one count but fewer than ten. DNA of the CDR3: TGTGCCAGCAGCTTAGATTTGACAGGGTGGCATGAGCAGTTCTTC. Translating it yields CASSLDLTGWHEQFF. The chain recombines TRBV7-9 with TRBJ2-1; 7 positions agree with TRBD1. The V segment lost 1 base and the J segment 8 bases; nucleotides outside the gene matches: 8. This CDR3 region has 15 residues. The V gene's germline CDR1 is SEHNR and CDR2 FQNEAQ (reference sequence).

This clonotype was observed at least ten times. The V gene is TRBV7-2, the J gene TRBJ1-4, with 9 bases matching TRBD1. J gave up 7 bases and V 5 bases, and 8 bases lay outside the gene matches. The germline gives CDR1 SGHTA, CDR2 FQGNSA. This CDR3 is built from 15 residues. The DNA for the CDR3 is TGTGCCAGCAGCCTCTCCGGGACAGGGCGTGAAAAACTGTTTTTT. This encodes CASSLSGTGREKLFF.

This clonotype was seen at least ten times. The J gene is TRBJ2-3, the V gene TRBV5-1, with D possibly TRBD2 on 6 matching bases. The ends were cut back, 0 bases at V and 6 bases at J, with 11 bases in the middle. The CDR3 sequence is 14 residues long. CDR1 is SGHRS, CDR2 YFSETQ, per germline. This CDR3 is CASSLEDYKDTQYF. As DNA, the CDR3 is TGCGCCAGCAGCTTGGAGGACTATAAGGATACGCAGTATTTT.

This clonotype was seen only a few times. The gene calls are TRBV20-1 and TRBJ2-7; TRBD2 might be the D (6 bases). The CDR3 covers 13 residues. Trimming left V 0 bases short and J 6 bases short, with 12 bases between. Looked up from germline, CDR1 is DFQATT and CDR2 is SNEGSKA (reference sequence). The CDR3 coding sequence is TGCAGTGCTAGAGAGGGGGGAGTGGGCGAGCAGTACTTC. Protein product: CSAREGGVGEQYF.

V usage is TRBV9 and J usage is TRBJ1-1; tentatively, D is TRBD1 (5 bases). Trimming cost V 4 bases and J 0 bases, with 10 bases left between them. Germline V gene sequence: CDR1 SGDLS, CDR2 YYNGEE. The CDR3 spans 14 residues. The CDR3: CASSPKTVNTEAFF. The CDR3 DNA follows: TGTGCCAGCAGCCCAAAGACAGTGAACACTGAAGCTTTCTTT.

This chain uses TRBV4-3 with TRBJ2-3; D is perhaps TRBD1 (6 bases). Germline V lookup: CDR1 LGHNA, CDR2 YSLEER. V was trimmed by 0 bases and J by 9 bases, leaving 13 bases between them. This CDR3 region has 14 residues. In DNA, the CDR3 is TGCGCCAGCAGCCAAGACCGAGACAGGTTCACGCAGTATTTT. Encoded protein: CASSQDRDRFTQYF.

This clonotype was counted a few times. The rearrangement links TRBV18 to TRBJ1-5; D may be TRBD1 (6 bases). Looked up from germline, CDR1 is KGHSH and CDR2 is LQKENI. V lost 2 bases to trimming and J lost 5 bases, with 10 bases between them. This CDR3 is 14 amino acids long. The chain's CDR3 is CASSPFEGDQPQHF. Written as DNA, the CDR3 is TGTGCCAGCTCACCATTTGAGGGGGATCAGCCCCAGCATTTT.

This chain links TRBV5-1 with TRBJ2-1; 7 bases are a match to TRBD1. This CDR3 region has 13 residues. Germline lookup yields CDR1 SGHRS and CDR2 YFSETQ. V gave up 4 bases and J gave up 7 bases; unmatched junction bases: 5. CDR3: CASSATGLNEQFF. Written as DNA, the CDR3 is TGCGCCAGCAGCGCGACAGGGTTAAATGAGCAGTTCTTC.

In this sample, this clonotype turned up many times. The chain has TRBV10-3 and TRBJ1-2; D ambiguous. This CDR3 has 14 amino acids. V lost 0 bases and J lost 5, with 10 bases in between. The germline V gene has CDR1 ENHRY and CDR2 SYGVKD. DNA of the CDR3: TGTGCCATCAGTGAGTCAGGTGGTGTTTATGGCTACACCTTC. As protein: CAISESGGVYGYTF.

In its sample, this clonotype is medium-sized. The rearrangement uses TRBV12-3 or TRBV12-4 and TRBJ2-3; D is possibly TRBD2 (5 bases). Trimming took off 7 bases at V and 8 bases at J, with 19 bases between the two ends. The CDR3 has 14 residues. In DNA, the CDR3 is TGTGCCAGCACCCCGGGATCGCGGACGGGTACGCAGTATTTT. This codes for CASTPGSRTGTQYF.

This clonotype came up a few times. This chain joins TRBV28 and TRBJ2-1; 12 nucleotides agree with TRBD2. Germline V CDR1 and CDR2: MDHEN, SYDVKM. Trimming cost V 5 bases and J 9 bases; bases outside gene matches: 8. CDR3 length: 15 residues. CDR3 protein: CASSTPRLAGVEQFF. CDR3 nucleotide sequence: TGTGCCAGCAGTACCCCCCGACTAGCGGGAGTTGAGCAGTTCTTC.

V gene TRBV25-1 combines with J gene TRBJ2-1; D possibly uses TRBD1 or TRBD2 (5 bases each). Germline CDR1 reads MGHDK; CDR2 reads SYGVNS. With 5 bases removed from V and 0 bases from J, the gap between germline ends came to 20 bases. The CDR3 extends over 18 amino acids. The CDR3 DNA follows: TGTGCCAGCAGTTCACACGCTGGGGGTGGGAGCTCCTACAATGAGCAGTTCTTC. It encodes CASSSHAGGGSSYNEQFF. The whole variable domain, filled in from reference TRBV25-1 and TRBJ2-1, reads EADIYQTPRYLVIGTGKKITLECSQTMGHDKMYWYQQDPGMELHLIHYSYGVNSTEKGDLSSESTVSRIRTEHFPLTLESARPSHTSQYLCASSSHAGGGSSYNEQFFGPGTRLTVL.

This clonotype was counted at least ten times. The V gene is TRBV12-3 or TRBV12-4, the J gene TRBJ1-1, with unresolved D. Deletions cut 4 bases from V and 1 base from J, with 10 bases between. This CDR3 comprises 14 residues. CDR3 residues: CASSSLTKNTEAFF. The CDR3 bases are TGTGCCAGCAGTTCGCTGACCAAGAACACTGAAGCTTTCTTT.

The rearrangement joins TRBV9 to TRBJ1-2, with 9 bases aligning to TRBD1. J lost 8 bases, V lost 3 bases, and 14 bases had no gene match. CDR3 length equals 16 residues. Germline V gene sequence: CDR1 SGDLS, CDR2 YYNGEE. The CDR3 protein is CASSEGQGTQRRGYTF. CDR3 sequence (DNA): TGTGCCAGCAGCGAGGGACAGGGAACGCAACGACGGGGCTACACCTTC.

The CDR3 reads CASSLVGREAETQYF. In nucleotides, the CDR3 is TGTGCCAGCAGCTTAGTGGGGCGGGAGGCGGAGACCCAGTACTTC. V and J are TRBV7-2 and TRBJ2-5, with 8 bases identical to TRBD2. The length of the CDR3 is 15 residues. CDR1 and CDR2 from the germline V gene are SGHTA and FQGNSA. The trim removed 1 base at V and 5 bases at J, leaving 6 bases unmatched.

This chain uses TRBV24-1 with TRBJ2-1; D remains ambiguous. Germline V lookup: CDR1 KGHDR, CDR2 SFDVKD. Trimming stripped 1 base from V and 3 bases from J, with 12 bases between. The CDR3 has 16 residues. The CDR3 region has the DNA TGTGCCACCAGTGATTTTGGGTCCCCCGGCTACAATGAGCAGTTCTTC. Protein product: CATSDFGSPGYNEQFF.

In its sample, this clonotype was seen many times. The chain employs TRBV12-3 or TRBV12-4 and TRBJ2-5, with TRBD1 matching over 11 bases. V gave up 6 bases and J gave up 9 bases; unmatched junction bases: 9. The CDR3 is 14 amino acids. CDR3 in amino acids: CASRLGTGGGAQYF. CDR3 bases: TGTGCCAGCAGGCTCGGGACAGGGGGAGGGGCCCAGTACTTC.

This chain uses TRBV7-4 with TRBJ2-2; 7 bases agree with TRBD2. V was clipped by 4 bases and J by 0 bases; unmatched bases: 8. There are 17 residues in the CDR3. Germline V gives CDR1 SGHVT, CDR2 SQSDAQ. CDR3 loop: CASSSPPLAANTGELFF. CDR3 in DNA: TGTGCCAGCAGCTCTCCCCCCCTAGCGGCGAACACCGGGGAGCTGTTTTTT.

This clonotype has a count of ten or more. The chain is built from TRBV29-1 and TRBJ1-1; TRBD1 matches 12 bases. Germline loops: CDR1 SQVTM, CDR2 ANQGSEA. The CDR3 sequence is 15 residues long. The J segment lost 11 bases and the V segment lost 3 bases, leaving 13 bases of the junction unmatched. In DNA form, the CDR3 reads TGCAGCGTTGATGGGGCCCCGGGACAGGGGGCATTGGCTTTCTTT. Amino acid sequence: CSVDGAPGQGALAFF.

This clonotype was counted a few times. V gene TRBV5-1 combines with J gene TRBJ2-1; D not certain. V was pared by 2 bases and J by 5 bases, with 8 bases between. Germline loops: CDR1 SGHRS, CDR2 YFSETQ. There are 13 residues in the CDR3. CDR3 protein: CASSFVGHNEQFF. CDR3 nucleotide sequence: TGCGCCAGCAGCTTCGTCGGGCACAATGAGCAGTTCTTC.

This clonotype was counted at least ten times. The CDR3 sequence: CAISGTTGGSGANVLTF. As DNA, the CDR3 is TGTGCCATCAGTGGGACGACAGGGGGCTCTGGGGCCAACGTCCTGACTTTC. The chain carries TRBV10-3 and TRBJ2-6; TRBD1 agrees at 9 bases. Germline values: CDR1 ENHRY, CDR2 SYGVKD. V lost 4 bases and J lost 0; bases outside the gene matches: 4. The CDR3 is made up of 17 amino acids.

V usage is TRBV20-1 and J usage is TRBJ2-1, with 7 nucleotides matching TRBD1. The CDR3 contains 12 residues. Trimming cost V 7 bases and J 4 bases; bases outside gene matches: 4. Germline values: CDR1 DFQATT, CDR2 SNEGSKA (reference sequence). This CDR3 reads CSVGTAYNEQFF. The CDR3 DNA follows: TGCAGTGTGGGGACAGCGTACAATGAGCAGTTCTTC.

This clonotype turned up a few times. The chain couples TRBV10-3 to TRBJ2-7; 9 bases align to TRBD1. Germline loops: CDR1 ENHRY, CDR2 SYGVKD. V lost 1 base to trimming and J lost 2 bases; unmatched junction nucleotides: 6. This CDR3 has 16 residues. Here the CDR3 DNA reads TGTGCCATCAGTGAGTTTGGACAGGGGTCCCCCTACGAGCAGTACTTC. Its translation is CAISEFGQGSPYEQYF.